The clone carrying this T cell receptor (beta chain) showed up just a few times. TCRdb keeps only in-frame clones here, not all; method: immunoSEQ multiplex PCR. The sample lists some 190,000 clones, approximately 88% occurring once. These data belong to a study of Ad26.COV2.S vaccination and SARS-CoV-2 variants. Germline CDR1 is SNHLY and CDR2 is FYNNEI. Trimming took off 5 bases at V and 8 bases at J, with 18 bases between the two ends. The CDR3 is made up of 14 amino acids. This chain links TRBV2 with TRBJ1-2, with D perhaps TRBD1 (5 bases). The sequencing here drew on peripheral blood, taken after recovery from COVID-19. This TCR came from a human donor who had recovered from COVID-19. The CDR3: CASSYLTALRGYTF. The DNA of the CDR3 is TGTGCCAGCAGTTACTTGACAGCCTTACGGGGCTACACCTTC. The full variable domain, in which reference TRBV2 and TRBJ1-2 provide the parts outside the CDR3, is EPEVTQTPSHQVTQMGQEVILRCVPISNHLYFYWYRQILGQKVEFLVSFYNNEISEKSEIFDDQFSVERPDGSNFTLKIRSTKLEDSAMYFCASSYLTALRGYTFGSGTRLTVV.